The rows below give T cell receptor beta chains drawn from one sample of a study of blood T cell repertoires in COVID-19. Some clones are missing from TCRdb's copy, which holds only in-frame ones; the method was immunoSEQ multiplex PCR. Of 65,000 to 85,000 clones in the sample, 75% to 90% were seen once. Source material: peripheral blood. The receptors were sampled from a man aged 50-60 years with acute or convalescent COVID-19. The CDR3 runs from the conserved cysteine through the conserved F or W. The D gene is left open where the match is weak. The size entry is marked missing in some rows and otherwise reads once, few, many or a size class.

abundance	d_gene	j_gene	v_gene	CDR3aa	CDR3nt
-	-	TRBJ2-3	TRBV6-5	CASRAFKASTDTQYF	TGTGCCAGCAGAGCCTTTAAAGCGAGCACAGATACGCAGTATTTT
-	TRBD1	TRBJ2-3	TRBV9	CASSTGTGPNTDTQYF	TGTGCCAGCAGCACCGGGACAGGGCCCAACACAGATACGCAGTATTTT
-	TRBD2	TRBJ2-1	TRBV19	CASKKGLAGVGEQFF	TGTGCCAGTAAAAAGGGACTAGCGGGAGTTGGTGAGCAGTTCTTC
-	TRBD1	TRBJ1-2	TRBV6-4	CASSEEMTGTGLAYGYTF	TGTGCCAGCAGCGAGGAGATGACCGGGACAGGACTCGCCTATGGCTACACCTTC
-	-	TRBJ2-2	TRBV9	CASSPNPTAGELFF	TGTGCCAGCAGCCCTAACCCTACCGCCGGGGAGCTGTTTTTT
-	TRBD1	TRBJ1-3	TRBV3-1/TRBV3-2	CASSLFTGAGNTIYF	TGTGCCAGCAGCCTCTTCACAGGGGCGGGAAACACCATATATTTT
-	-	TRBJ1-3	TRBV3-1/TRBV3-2	CASSLQAHSGNTIYF	TGTGCCAGCAGCCTGCAGGCCCACTCTGGAAACACCATATATTTT
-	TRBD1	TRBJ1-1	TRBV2	CASSFTQKKDRGEAFF	TGTGCCAGCAGTTTCACTCAAAAAAAAGACAGGGGCGAAGCTTTCTTT
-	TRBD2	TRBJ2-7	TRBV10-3	CAISSTSGILYEQYF	TGTGCCATCAGTTCGACTAGCGGGATACTCTACGAGCAGTACTTC
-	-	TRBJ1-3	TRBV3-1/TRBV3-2	CASSQQDVSGNTIYF	TGTGCCAGCAGCCAACAGGATGTGTCTGGAAACACCATATATTTT
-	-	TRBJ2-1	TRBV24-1	CATSFHRLRNPIGSYNEQFF	TGTGCCACCAGTTTCCATAGACTACGTAACCCGATTGGGTCCTACAATGAGCAGTTCTTC
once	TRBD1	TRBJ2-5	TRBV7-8	CASRGQAQETQYF	TGTGCCAGCAGGGGACAGGCCCAAGAGACCCAGTACTTC
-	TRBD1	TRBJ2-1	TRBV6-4	CASSRGQGPYNEQFF	TGTGCCAGCAGTCGGGGACAGGGACCCTACAATGAGCAGTTCTTC
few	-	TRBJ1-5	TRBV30	CAWSVRGNQPQHF	TGTGCCTGGAGTGTACGGGGTAATCAGCCCCAGCATTTT
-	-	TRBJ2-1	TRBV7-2	CASGGSGTSYNEQFF	TGTGCCTCGGGTGGTAGCGGCACCTCCTACAATGAGCAGTTCTTC
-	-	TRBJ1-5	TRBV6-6	CASRPQGVSNQPQHF	TGTGCCAGCAGGCCTCAGGGTGTGAGCAATCAGCCCCAGCATTTT
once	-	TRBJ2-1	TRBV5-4	CASSPSGGTYNEQFF	TGTGCCAGCAGCCCAAGTGGAGGGACCTACAATGAGCAGTTCTTC
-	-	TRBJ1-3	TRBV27	CASSSADRRNTIYF	TGTGCCAGCAGTTCCGCAGACAGACGAAACACCATATATTTT
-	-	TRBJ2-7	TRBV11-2	CASSRWAGTDYEQYF	TGTGCCAGCAGCCGTTGGGCAGGTACAGACTACGAGCAGTACTTC
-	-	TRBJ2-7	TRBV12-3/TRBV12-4	CASKGGFYEQYF	TGTGCCAGCAAAGGGGGTTTCTACGAGCAGTACTTC
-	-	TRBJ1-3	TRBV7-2	CASSLEYSGNTIYF	TGTGCCAGCAGCTTAGAGTACAGTGGAAACACCATATATTTT
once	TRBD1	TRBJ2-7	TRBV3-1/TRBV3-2	CASSRWTGKDDEQYF	TGTGCCAGCAGCCGCTGGACAGGGAAGGACGACGAGCAGTACTTC
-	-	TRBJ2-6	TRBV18	CASSPAPWGGLGANVLTF	TGTGCCAGCTCACCAGCCCCGTGGGGGGGGCTTGGGGCCAACGTCCTGACTTTC
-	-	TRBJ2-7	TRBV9	CASSVAGDYEQYF	TGTGCCAGCAGCGTAGCGGGAGACTACGAGCAGTACTTC
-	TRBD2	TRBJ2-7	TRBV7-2	CASSQKTSGRDEQYF	TGTGCCAGCAGCCAAAAGACTAGCGGGAGGGACGAGCAGTACTTC
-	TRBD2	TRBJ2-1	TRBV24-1	CATSDLDSGSWDEQFF	TGTGCCACCAGTGATTTGGATAGCGGGAGTTGGGATGAGCAGTTCTTC
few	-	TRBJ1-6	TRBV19	CASSIGGQPKGNSPLHF	TGTGCCAGTAGTATCGGAGGACAGCCGAAGGGCAATTCACCCCTCCACTTT
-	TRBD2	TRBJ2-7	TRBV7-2	CASSLRLALTYEQYF	TGTGCCAGCAGCTTAAGACTAGCGCTGACCTACGAGCAGTACTTC
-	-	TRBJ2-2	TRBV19	CASSARQRTGELFF	TGTGCCAGTAGTGCGCGGCAGCGAACCGGGGAGCTGTTTTTT
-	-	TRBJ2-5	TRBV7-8	CASSLAPTLETQYF	TGTGCCAGCAGCTTAGCCCCTACCTTGGAGACCCAGTACTTC
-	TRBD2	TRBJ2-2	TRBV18	CASSPQLAGGSTGELFF	TGTGCCAGCTCACCACAGCTAGCGGGAGGTTCCACCGGGGAGCTGTTTTTT
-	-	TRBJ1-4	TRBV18	CASSQMGPRTEDTENEKLFF	TGTGCCAGCTCACAAATGGGTCCAAGGACGGAGGATACTGAAAATGAAAAACTGTTTTTT
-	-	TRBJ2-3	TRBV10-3	CAISGSASTDTQYF	TGTGCCATCAGTGGGTCAGCTTCCACAGATACGCAGTATTTT
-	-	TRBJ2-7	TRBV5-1	CASSLKTPPPYEQYF	TGCGCCAGCAGCTTGAAAACACCCCCACCCTACGAGCAGTACTTC
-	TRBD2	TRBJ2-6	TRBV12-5	CASGLVGLAGVGGANVLTF	TGTGCTAGTGGTTTGGTGGGACTAGCGGGAGTGGGTGGGGCCAACGTCCTGACTTTC
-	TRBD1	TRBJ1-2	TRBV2	CASSEQGAYYGYTF	TGTGCCAGCAGTGAACAGGGGGCATACTATGGCTACACCTTC
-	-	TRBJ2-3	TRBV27	CASRRGLADTQYF	TGTGCCAGCAGGCGGGGTTTGGCAGATACGCAGTATTTT
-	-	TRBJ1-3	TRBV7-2	CASSLLVWGHRNTIYF	TGTGCCAGCAGCTTATTGGTTTGGGGACACAGAAACACCATATATTTT
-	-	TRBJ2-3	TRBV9	CASSVRTYSTDTQYF	TGTGCCAGCAGCGTAAGAACTTACAGCACAGATACGCAGTATTTT
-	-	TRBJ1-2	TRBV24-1	CATSRGGKDNYGYTF	TGTGCCACCAGTCGGGGGGGGAAGGATAACTATGGCTACACCTTC
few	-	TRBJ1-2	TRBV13	CASSLSTVAGYTF	TGTGCCAGCAGCTTATCGACAGTAGCTGGCTACACCTTC
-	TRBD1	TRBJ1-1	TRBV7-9	CASSAQGDTEAFF	TGTGCCAGCAGCGCTCAGGGGGACACTGAAGCTTTCTTT
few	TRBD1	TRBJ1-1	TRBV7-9	CASRNTGGAGIEAFF	TGTGCCAGCAGGAATACAGGGGGCGCTGGGATTGAAGCTTTCTTT